These T cell receptor beta chains were read from a single sample in a study of blood T cell repertoires in COVID-19. Some clones are missing from TCRdb's copy, which holds only in-frame ones; the method was immunoSEQ multiplex PCR. The sample records roughly 230,000 clones, roughly 88% being singletons. Sequenced: peripheral blood. These receptors all stem from a man aged 35-49 years with acute or convalescent COVID-19. The CDR3 runs from the conserved cysteine through the conserved F or W. Fields, in order: CDR3 DNA, CDR3 protein, V gene, clone size, J gene, D gene. The D gene is left open where the match is weak. Clone size appears in some rows only: once, few, many, or a class for an expanded clone.

CDR3 DNA: TGCGCCAGCAGCTTGTATAGGGAGACTGAAGCTTTCTTT; CDR3 protein: CASSLYRETEAFF; V gene: TRBV5-1; clone size: -; J gene: TRBJ1-1; D gene: -
CDR3 DNA: TGTGCCAGCAGTCTCAGGGGAGAAGCGAACGGCTACACCTTC; CDR3 protein: CASSLRGEANGYTF; V gene: TRBV6-6; clone size: -; J gene: TRBJ1-2; D gene: -
CDR3 DNA: TGTGCCAGCAGCTCAGGGAAAGGCTCTGGAAACACCATATATTTT; CDR3 protein: CASSSGKGSGNTIYF; V gene: TRBV7-9; clone size: medium-sized; J gene: TRBJ1-3; D gene: -
CDR3 DNA: TGTGCCAGCAGTGAAAGCAGGGTGTCTGGAAACACCATATATTTT; CDR3 protein: CASSESRVSGNTIYF; V gene: TRBV6-1; clone size: -; J gene: TRBJ1-3; D gene: -
CDR3 DNA: TGTGCCAGCAGCTTAGGGGCCTCCTACGAGCAGTACTTC; CDR3 protein: CASSLGASYEQYF; V gene: TRBV7-2; clone size: -; J gene: TRBJ2-7; D gene: -
CDR3 DNA: TGTGCCAGCAGCCCTAGAACCATGAACACTGAAGCTTTCTTT; CDR3 protein: CASSPRTMNTEAFF; V gene: TRBV7-2; clone size: -; J gene: TRBJ1-1; D gene: -
CDR3 DNA: TGTGCCAGCAGTCTCGCGGGGGCTCCTAATGAAAAACTGTTTTTT; CDR3 protein: CASSLAGAPNEKLFF; V gene: TRBV14; clone size: -; J gene: TRBJ1-4; D gene: -
CDR3 DNA: TGTGCCAGTACCCCCCCCCAGGGGAGGAACACCGGGGAGCTGTTTTTT; CDR3 protein: CASTPPQGRNTGELFF; V gene: TRBV19; clone size: few; J gene: TRBJ2-2; D gene: -
CDR3 DNA: TGTGCCAGCAGCAAGACTAGCGTCAACAATGAGCAGTTCTTC; CDR3 protein: CASSKTSVNNEQFF; V gene: TRBV7-2; clone size: -; J gene: TRBJ2-1; D gene: TRBD2
CDR3 DNA: TGTGCCAGCAGCTCGATACTTACTAGCGGGAGGGCCTACGAGCAGTACTTC; CDR3 protein: CASSSILTSGRAYEQYF; V gene: TRBV11-2; clone size: -; J gene: TRBJ2-7; D gene: TRBD2
CDR3 DNA: TGTGCCAGCAGTGAATCCCCCGGGACTGGAAACACCATATATTTT; CDR3 protein: CASSESPGTGNTIYF; V gene: TRBV2; clone size: few; J gene: TRBJ1-3; D gene: -
CDR3 DNA: TGCGCCAGCAGCTTGAATATGGGTGAGCGGGTTAACGAGCAGTACTTC; CDR3 protein: CASSLNMGERVNEQYF; V gene: TRBV5-1; clone size: few; J gene: TRBJ2-7; D gene: -
CDR3 DNA: TGCAGTGCAGCAGGGAACACTGAAGCTTTCTTT; CDR3 protein: CSAAGNTEAFF; V gene: TRBV20-1; clone size: once; J gene: TRBJ1-1; D gene: -
CDR3 DNA: TGTGCCAGCAGTTTAGGAGGAGGGACAGCGACCTACGAGCAGTACTTC; CDR3 protein: CASSLGGGTATYEQYF; V gene: TRBV27; clone size: -; J gene: TRBJ2-7; D gene: -
CDR3 DNA: TGTGCCAGCAGTCGAGTTGGGGCGGCGTACCAAGAGACCCAGTACTTC; CDR3 protein: CASSRVGAAYQETQYF; V gene: TRBV11-1; clone size: -; J gene: TRBJ2-5; D gene: -
CDR3 DNA: TGTGCCAGCAGCTTGGAGCCGGGGAGCTCCTACGAGCAGTACTTC; CDR3 protein: CASSLEPGSSYEQYF; V gene: TRBV5-5; clone size: once; J gene: TRBJ2-7; D gene: -
CDR3 DNA: TGTGCCAGCAGTCCCCCGGGCGGGAGGAGAAATGAGCAGTTCTTC; CDR3 protein: CASSPPGGRRNEQFF; V gene: TRBV6-5; clone size: -; J gene: TRBJ2-1; D gene: TRBD2
CDR3 DNA: TGTGCCAGCAGCTTAGTTAGCGGGAGAGCACAGTATTTT; CDR3 protein: CASSLVSGRAQYF; V gene: TRBV11-3; clone size: -; J gene: TRBJ2-3; D gene: TRBD2
CDR3 DNA: TGTGCCAGCAGCCCCCGACTAGCGGGACCCTTATACAATGAGCAGTTCTTC; CDR3 protein: CASSPRLAGPLYNEQFF; V gene: TRBV3-1/TRBV3-2; clone size: -; J gene: TRBJ2-1; D gene: TRBD2
CDR3 DNA: TGTGCCAGTAGTGTGACAGCCTATAGCAATCAGCCCCAGCATTTT; CDR3 protein: CASSVTAYSNQPQHF; V gene: TRBV19; clone size: -; J gene: TRBJ1-5; D gene: -
CDR3 DNA: TGCGCCAGCAGCCCGGACAGGGGACACGAAGCTTTCTTT; CDR3 protein: CASSPDRGHEAFF; V gene: TRBV5-1; clone size: -; J gene: TRBJ1-1; D gene: TRBD1
CDR3 DNA: TGTGCCAGCGGAAACAAGGTTCAGGGGGACACTGAAGCTTTCTTT; CDR3 protein: CASGNKVQGDTEAFF; V gene: TRBV6-6; clone size: -; J gene: TRBJ1-1; D gene: TRBD1
CDR3 DNA: TGTGCCAGCAGTTACTCAGACAGGCCCACAGATACGCAGTATTTT; CDR3 protein: CASSYSDRPTDTQYF; V gene: TRBV6-5; clone size: -; J gene: TRBJ2-3; D gene: -
CDR3 DNA: TGTGCCAGCTCACCACCCCTCCATGGCTACACCTTC; CDR3 protein: CASSPPLHGYTF; V gene: TRBV18; clone size: -; J gene: TRBJ1-2; D gene: -
CDR3 DNA: TGTGCCAGCAGGCCAACCGGGACAGGGGTCTATGGCTACACCTTC; CDR3 protein: CASRPTGTGVYGYTF; V gene: TRBV6-5; clone size: -; J gene: TRBJ1-2; D gene: TRBD1
CDR3 DNA: TGCGCCAGCAGTCGGGGACTAGCACGAAACAATGAGCAGTTCTTC; CDR3 protein: CASSRGLARNNEQFF; V gene: TRBV5-1; clone size: few; J gene: TRBJ2-1; D gene: TRBD2
CDR3 DNA: TGTGCCTGGAGTGGACTAGCGGGAGTGGTAGATACGCAGTATTTT; CDR3 protein: CAWSGLAGVVDTQYF; V gene: TRBV30; clone size: -; J gene: TRBJ2-3; D gene: TRBD2
CDR3 DNA: TGTGCCAGCTCACCCAATACGCAGGGGAACTATGGCTACACCTTC; CDR3 protein: CASSPNTQGNYGYTF; V gene: TRBV18; clone size: -; J gene: TRBJ1-2; D gene: -
CDR3 DNA: TGCAGTGCGGAGAACATGCCTGAAGCTTTCTTT; CDR3 protein: CSAENMPEAFF; V gene: TRBV20-1; clone size: -; J gene: TRBJ1-1; D gene: -
CDR3 DNA: TGTGCCACGGGGGTGGGAAACACCATATATTTT; CDR3 protein: CATGVGNTIYF; V gene: TRBV10-3; clone size: -; J gene: TRBJ1-3; D gene: -
CDR3 DNA: TGTGCCAGCAGTGACCCCCCTCAGGACAGATCCAATCAGCCCCAGCATTTT; CDR3 protein: CASSDPPQDRSNQPQHF; V gene: TRBV6-4; clone size: -; J gene: TRBJ1-5; D gene: -
CDR3 DNA: TGCGCCAGCAGCTTGGCACTTTCTTCTCGCGGGGAGCTGTTTTTT; CDR3 protein: CASSLALSSRGELFF; V gene: TRBV5-1; clone size: few; J gene: TRBJ2-2; D gene: -
CDR3 DNA: TGTGCCAGCAGCGAGGGGGCGGAGGAGGCTGAAGCTTTCTTT; CDR3 protein: CASSEGAEEAEAFF; V gene: TRBV5-4; clone size: few; J gene: TRBJ1-1; D gene: TRBD1
CDR3 DNA: TGTGCCAGTAGTCTGACTAGCCAGAGCTCCTACAATGAGCAGTTCTTC; CDR3 protein: CASSLTSQSSYNEQFF; V gene: TRBV19; clone size: -; J gene: TRBJ2-1; D gene: TRBD2
CDR3 DNA: TGTGCCAGCAGTAGCCTAGCGGGAGCTCTCTATGAGCAGTTCTTC; CDR3 protein: CASSSLAGALYEQFF; V gene: TRBV6-4; clone size: -; J gene: TRBJ2-1; D gene: TRBD2
CDR3 DNA: TGTGCCAGCTCACCCCGGGCGGACAGTAGAGCTCAGCCCCAGCATTTT; CDR3 protein: CASSPRADSRAQPQHF; V gene: TRBV18; clone size: few; J gene: TRBJ1-5; D gene: -
CDR3 DNA: TGTGCCAGTAGTATAGATCGGGACAGGACTAATGAAAAACTGTTTTTT; CDR3 protein: CASSIDRDRTNEKLFF; V gene: TRBV19; clone size: -; J gene: TRBJ1-4; D gene: TRBD1
CDR3 DNA: TGTGCCAGCAGCCAAGCAGGTTTGAGGGTTGCCAATGAGCAGTTCTTC; CDR3 protein: CASSQAGLRVANEQFF; V gene: TRBV4-2; clone size: -; J gene: TRBJ2-1; D gene: -
CDR3 DNA: TGCGCCAGCAGCCAAGGAGATCATCGGGACAGGGGATACGGCTACACCTTC; CDR3 protein: CASSQGDHRDRGYGYTF; V gene: TRBV4-1; clone size: -; J gene: TRBJ1-2; D gene: TRBD1
CDR3 DNA: TGCGCCAGCAGCCAGACAGACAGGAGGAACACTGAAGCTTTCTTT; CDR3 protein: CASSQTDRRNTEAFF; V gene: TRBV4-1; clone size: -; J gene: TRBJ1-1; D gene: -
CDR3 DNA: TGTGCCAGCAGGTTGGGACAGAACACTGAAGCTTTCTTT; CDR3 protein: CASRLGQNTEAFF; V gene: TRBV2; clone size: -; J gene: TRBJ1-1; D gene: -
CDR3 DNA: TGTGCCAGCAGCCCAGGGGACGGATATGGCTACACCTTC; CDR3 protein: CASSPGDGYGYTF; V gene: TRBV7-3; clone size: -; J gene: TRBJ1-2; D gene: -
CDR3 DNA: TGTGCCAGCAGCTTGGTCGGCGGGAGTACCTACAATGAGCAGTTCTTC; CDR3 protein: CASSLVGGSTYNEQFF; V gene: TRBV7-6; clone size: -; J gene: TRBJ2-1; D gene: TRBD2
CDR3 DNA: TGTGCCAGCAGGTCAGAACAAAAAACCTATGGCTACACCTTC; CDR3 protein: CASRSEQKTYGYTF; V gene: TRBV11-2; clone size: -; J gene: TRBJ1-2; D gene: -
CDR3 DNA: TGTGCCAGCAGCTCAGGGGGACGGACTGAAGCTTTCTTT; CDR3 protein: CASSSGGRTEAFF; V gene: TRBV11-1; clone size: -; J gene: TRBJ1-1; D gene: TRBD1
CDR3 DNA: TGCAGCGTTGAAGATCTAGCGGCCCCCGAGGGGACTGAAGCTTTCTTT; CDR3 protein: CSVEDLAAPEGTEAFF; V gene: TRBV29-1; clone size: -; J gene: TRBJ1-1; D gene: -